Detailed here is one TCR beta chain. It lacks a known antigen. No base quality information exists; no much larger clone differs at one position. Per the publication, the treatment or condition label means: allogeneic hematopoietic cell transplantation with graft depleted of TCRalphabeta T cells and CD19 B cells. The transplant recipients were children given TCRalphabeta/CD19-depleted allogeneic hematopoietic cell grafts. This entry comes from a study of T-cell reconstitution after alpha-beta-depleted transplantation in children (dated by TCRdb to 2015 to 2016). Looking at the study overall: Using TCR repertoire profiling, the study followed T-cell immune reconstitution in a quantitative way in children after TCRalphabeta/CD19-depleted allogeneic hematopoietic cell transplantation. What the research found in general, with its limitations: In some patients, high TCRbeta diversity at day 60 was attributed to recipient T cells and intrathymic progenitors that had survived conditioning. Apparently early alphabetaT-cell count recovery about two months after transplant reportedly relied on only several hundred rapidly expanded clones derived from non-depleted graft cells. Hyperexpanded clone frequencies declined over subsequent months; after one year, T-cell counts and TCRbeta diversity were mostly attributed to newly produced T cells.

V was cut back by 3 bases and J by 10 bases, leaving a gap of 10 bases between them. Inclusive of the bounding cysteine and phenylalanine, the CDR3 is 12 residues long. Only the CDR3 portion is preserved as DNA: 36 bases, with reading frame beginning at the first base. The library was obtained by PCR. Data came from an Illumina HiSeq 2500. Molecular barcoding was employed in the preparation of TCR libraries, with unique molecular identifiers being used to normalize TCRbeta repertoire quantification. TCRdb ran its own pipeline on the public reads, namely fastp trimming at Q25 and MiXCR clone calling, and kept in-frame beta chains. Every entry covers one CDR3 protein and lists the most common genes and DNA from its rows. The sample data list some 600,000 distinct CDR3 sequences, and 10% to 15% of these were observed just once. The ten largest clones add up to around 2% of the sample.

The sequenced sample was PBMCs, mostly from graft donor cells, obtained 360 days after TCRalphabeta/CD19-depleted stem cell transplant. The TCR was taken from a male patient aged 10 to 17 who had a stem cell transplant for acute myeloid leukemia, so the T cells may come from the graft donor. This chain joins TRBV12-3 or TRBV12-4 to TRBJ2-1; the D gene identity is not certain. CDR3 sequence: CASSFAPREQFF. The DNA sequence reads TGTGCCAGCAGTTTCGCTCCGCGGGAGCAGTTCTTC.